Below, 10 T cell receptor beta chains from the same sample are listed, as sequenced in a study of OX40 agonist ivuxolimab in advanced cancers. Profiling relied on immunoSEQ multiplex PCR, and the TCRdb table lists in-frame clones only, not all of them. The sample carries tens of thousands of clones, roughly nine tenths recorded once. The sample in question was CD4+ or CD8+ T cells sorted from blood, obtained in a trial of the OX40 agonist ivuxolimab. All receptors derive from an adult with an advanced solid tumor such as melanoma, head and neck, liver or kidney cancer.

The rearrangement links TRBV7-3 to TRBJ2-7, with unresolved D. Germline V gene sequence: CDR1 SGHTA, CDR2 FQGTGA. V dropped 0 bases and J dropped 5 bases, with 8 bases sitting between them. The CDR3 length is 13 residues. The CDR3 spells CASSLTSFNEQYF. DNA for the CDR3: TGTGCCAGCAGCTTAACGTCTTTTAACGAGCAGTACTTC.

The chain has TRBV6-6 and TRBJ2-7; D remains ambiguous. Germline V gene lookup returns CDR1 MNHNY and CDR2 SVGAGI (reference sequence). CDR3 length equals 13 residues. V was pared by 7 bases and J by 2 bases, with 12 bases between. This chain's CDR3 is CASTRTRPYEQYF. The CDR3 region has the DNA TGTGCCAGCACCAGGACCAGACCCTACGAGCAGTACTTC.

The rearrangement links TRBV19 to TRBJ2-2, with D maybe TRBD2 (7 bases). Germline V CDR1 and CDR2: LNHDA, SQIVND (reference sequence). Trimming shortened V by 5 bases and J by 0 bases, and 19 bases separated the two germline ends. There are 18 residues in the CDR3. CDR3 sequence reads: CASSWGGLQYSNTGELFF. CDR3 DNA sequence: TGTGCCAGTAGTTGGGGGGGCCTACAATACTCGAACACCGGGGAGCTGTTTTTT.

The chain uses TRBV5-6 and TRBJ2-6; D unresolved. The CDR3 extends over 15 amino acids. V gave up 1 base and J gave up 0 bases, with 5 bases separating them. Germline V CDR1 and CDR2: SGHDT, YYEEEE. CDR3 protein: CASSLFRSGANVLTF. CDR3 in DNA: TGTGCCAGCAGCTTGTTTCGCTCTGGGGCCAACGTCCTGACTTTC.

The V and J genes are TRBV30 and TRBJ2-5; 8 nucleotides align to TRBD2. Per germline, CDR1 GTSNPN and CDR2 SVGIG (reference sequence). This CDR3 is built from 14 residues. V was pared by 3 bases and J by 3 bases, with 6 bases of the junction left unmatched. The CDR3: CAWSRGGLKETQYF. Written as DNA, the CDR3 is TGTGCCTGGAGCCGGGGGGGTCTTAAAGAGACCCAGTACTTC.

The chain couples TRBV29-1 to TRBJ1-6; D is undetermined. The CDR3 has 13 amino acids. Germline V gene lookup returns CDR1 SQVTM and CDR2 ANQGSEA. V lost 4 bases to trimming and J lost 9 bases, with 13 bases between them. The CDR3 loop reads CSVAHNTGSPLHF. The DNA for the CDR3 is TGCAGCGTTGCCCACAATACGGGTTCACCCCTCCACTTT.

The chain uses TRBV19 and TRBJ1-1; 7 bases line up with TRBD1. Trimming removed 6 bases from V and 1 base from J; junction bases left unmatched: 5. The CDR3 extends over 14 amino acids. The V gene's germline CDR1 is LNHDA and CDR2 SQIVND (reference sequence). CDR3 in amino acids: CASSPDRANTEAFF. The CDR3 DNA follows: TGTGCCAGTAGCCCCGACAGGGCGAACACTGAAGCTTTCTTT. The complete variable domain, with remaining parts taken from reference TRBV19 and TRBJ1-1, reads DGGITQSPKYLFRKEGQNVTLSCEQNLNHDAMYWYRQDPGQGLRLIYYSQIVNDFQKGDIAEGYSVSREKKESFPLTVTSAQKNPTAFYLCASSPDRANTEAFFGQGTRLTVV.

The V and J genes are TRBV6-1 and TRBJ1-4, with 8 bases lining up with TRBD1. The germline CDR1 and CDR2 sequences are MNHNS and SASEGT. The junction had 6 bases not matched to a gene; V was cut back by 8 bases and J by 7 bases. This CDR3 spans 13 amino acids. The CDR3 here is CASGTGGSEKLFF. In DNA, the CDR3 is TGTGCCAGCGGCACAGGGGGTAGTGAAAAACTGTTTTTT.

This chain links TRBV7-9 with TRBJ2-7; 7 nucleotides line up with TRBD2. V shed 1 base and J 2 bases; nucleotides not matched to a gene: 5. CDR1 is SEHNR and CDR2 is FQNEAQ in the germline V gene (reference sequence). The CDR3 has 15 residues. In DNA form, the CDR3 reads TGTGCCAGCAGCTTAGGTGTCGGGGGGACCTACGAGCAGTACTTC. It yields the protein CASSLGVGGTYEQYF.

The chain employs TRBV5-1 and TRBJ2-3, with TRBD1 identical over 8 bases. Trimming at V came to 0 bases and at J to 3 bases, leaving 6 bases not matched to a gene. CDR3 length: 16 amino acids. In germline, CDR1 is SGHRS, CDR2 YFSETQ. The CDR3 region has the DNA TGCGCCAGCAGCTTGGGCGCACAGGGGGTGACAGATACGCAGTATTTT. It encodes CASSLGAQGVTDTQYF.